This T cell receptor (beta chain) was identified in a study of CD8+ T cells in alopecia areata. As the sequencing template, cDNA was produced by extracting RNA and reverse transcribing it. TCRdb's table, derived via immunoSEQ multiplex PCR, lists solely in-frame clones and lacks some. Among over 150,000 clones listed, approximately 60% were seen once. Germline values: CDR1 SGDLS, CDR2 YYNGEE. Trimming took off 4 bases at V and 9 bases at J, with 14 bases between the two ends. The CDR3 is 13 residues long. Treatment described: oral pan-JAK inhibitor, 5-10 mg twice daily. V usage is TRBV9 and J usage is TRBJ1-5; the D is unclear. The receptor was isolated from a human donor with alopecia areata. The sequencing used CD4+ T cells sorted from blood, collected at week 4, from a patient treated with tofacitinib. The CDR3 region has the DNA TGTGCCAGCAGCCGCGCGGCGCTAACGCCCCAGCATTTT. Its protein product is CASSRAALTPQHF.